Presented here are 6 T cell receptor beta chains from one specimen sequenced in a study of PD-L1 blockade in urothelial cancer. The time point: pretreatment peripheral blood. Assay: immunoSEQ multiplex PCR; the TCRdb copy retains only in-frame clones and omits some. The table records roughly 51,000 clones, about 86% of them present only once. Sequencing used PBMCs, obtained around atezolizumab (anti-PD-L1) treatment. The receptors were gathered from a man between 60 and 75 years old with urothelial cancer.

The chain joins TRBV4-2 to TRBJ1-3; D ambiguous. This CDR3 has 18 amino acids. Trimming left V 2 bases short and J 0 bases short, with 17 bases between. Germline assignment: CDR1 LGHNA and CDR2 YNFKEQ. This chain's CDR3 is CASSQPERKKNSGNTIYF. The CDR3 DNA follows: TGTGCCAGCAGCCAACCAGAGCGTAAAAAAAACTCTGGAAACACCATATATTTT.

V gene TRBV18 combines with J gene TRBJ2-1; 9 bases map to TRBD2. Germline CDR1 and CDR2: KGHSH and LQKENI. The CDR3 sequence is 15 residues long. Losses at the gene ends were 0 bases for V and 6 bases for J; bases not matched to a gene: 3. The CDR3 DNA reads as TGTGCCAGCTCACCACCCGCGGGAGGGTTCAATGAGCAGTTCTTC. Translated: CASSPPAGGFNEQFF.

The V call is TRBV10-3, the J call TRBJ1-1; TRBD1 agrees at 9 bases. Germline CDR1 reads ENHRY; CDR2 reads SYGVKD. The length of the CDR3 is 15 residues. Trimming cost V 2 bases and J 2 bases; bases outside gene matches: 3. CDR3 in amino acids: CAISELDRGNTEAFF. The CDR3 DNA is TGTGCCATCAGTGAGCTGGACAGGGGAAACACTGAAGCTTTCTTT.

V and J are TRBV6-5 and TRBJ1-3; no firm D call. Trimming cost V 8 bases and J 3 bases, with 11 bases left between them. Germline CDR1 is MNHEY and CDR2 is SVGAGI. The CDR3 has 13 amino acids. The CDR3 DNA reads TGTGCCAGCTCCCCCCCAGGTGGAAACACCATATATTTT. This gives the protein CASSPPGGNTIYF.

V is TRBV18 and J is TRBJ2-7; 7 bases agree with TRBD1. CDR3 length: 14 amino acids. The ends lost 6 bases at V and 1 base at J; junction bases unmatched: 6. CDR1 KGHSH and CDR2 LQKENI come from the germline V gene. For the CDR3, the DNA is TGTGCCAGCTCCCTACAGACAGGGTCCTACGAGCAGTACTTC. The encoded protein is CASSLQTGSYEQYF. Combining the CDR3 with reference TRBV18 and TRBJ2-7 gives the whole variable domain NAGVMQNPRHLVRRRGQEARLRCSPMKGHSHVYWYRQLPEEGLKFMVYLQKENIIDESGMPKERFSAEFPKEGPSILRIQQVVRGDSAAYFCASSLQTGSYEQYFGPGTRLTVT.

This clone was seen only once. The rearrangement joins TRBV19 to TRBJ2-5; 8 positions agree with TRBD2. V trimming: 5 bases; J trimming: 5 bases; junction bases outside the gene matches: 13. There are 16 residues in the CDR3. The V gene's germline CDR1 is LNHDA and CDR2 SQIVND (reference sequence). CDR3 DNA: TGTGCCAGTAGTGCCAGTAGAGCGGGGGTTAAGGAGACCCAGTACTTC. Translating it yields CASSASRAGVKETQYF.